Listed below are T cell receptor beta chains from one sample, sequenced in a study of cytomegalovirus exposure and HLA in healthy donors. The method was immunoSEQ multiplex PCR; TCRdb's version includes in-frame clones alone and lacks a portion of them. The table shows some 67,000 clones, with 80% to 90% occurring only once. The sequenced sample was PBMCs. These receptors were collected from a woman in her twenties or thirties in good health and CMV-seropositive. CDR3s include the opening cysteine and the closing phenylalanine or tryptophan. Fields, in order: V gene, D gene, CDR3 protein. D genes are given only for firm matches.

>TRBV11-2|.
CASSPRRGSEKLFF
>TRBV29-1|TRBD2
CSVSPRLADNEQFF
>TRBV5-1|TRBD2
CASSRTSGLYNEQFF
>TRBV6-6|.
CASSYLPGVTDTQYF
>TRBV6-5|.
CASSQGRETETQYF
>TRBV2|.
CASSTYYEQYF
>TRBV5-1|TRBD2
CASRGGESGANVLTF
>TRBV7-9|.
CASSSAAGPEAFF
>TRBV29-1|.
CSVEGRPNTEAFF
>TRBV5-1|.
CASSLRDKPYEQYF
>TRBV9|TRBD1
CASSVTGGAATGELFF
>TRBV4-1|.
CASSQDGRVPFF
>TRBV27|.
CASSTITGVYNEQFF
>TRBV5-1|TRBD1
CASSLATGFRDEQFF
>TRBV2|TRBD1
CASSPYRGRETQYF
>TRBV19|TRBD2
CASSIFAGGSYEQYF
>TRBV7-9|TRBD1
CASSLEQGAKGYTF
>TRBV25-1|.
CASSGPYLGDTIYF
>TRBV10-3|TRBD1
CAIKPTGVTGELFF
>TRBV13|.
CASSPLLTYEQYF
>TRBV12-5|TRBD1
CASGLTRDSEAFF
>TRBV2|.
CASTPRGETQYF
>TRBV18|.
CASSPGTFENYGYTF
>TRBV7-8|TRBD2
CASRAAGDRYF
>TRBV25-1|TRBD2
CASSEYTSEPETQYF
>TRBV27|TRBD2
CASSPIGLAGRDTQYF
>TRBV5-1|.
CASSLVGGGGTDTQYF